One sample yielded the 31 T cell receptor beta chains listed below, sequenced in a study of graft-versus-host responses after intestinal transplantation. Sequencing was performed with immunoSEQ multiplex PCR; in TCRdb, only in-frame clones are kept and a portion is missing. Of more than 65,000 clones detected, roughly nine tenths appear once; the ten largest clones hold 0.34%. These receptors have no known antigen. The sequencing used unstimulated CD4+ T cells sorted from spleen or lymph node cells, collected before intestinal transplant. The receptors were sampled from a human donor who received an intestinal transplant.

In this sample, this clone turned up once. The chain joins TRBV27 to TRBJ2-1, with TRBD2 as a possible D gene (5 bases). The CDR3 is made up of 14 amino acids. CDR1 MNHEY and CDR2 SMNVEV come from the germline V gene (reference sequence). The ends were cut back, 5 bases at V and 6 bases at J, with 14 bases in the middle. CDR3 region: CASSRRALSNEQFF. CDR3 DNA: TGTGCCAGCAGTCGGCGGGCCCTTAGCAATGAGCAGTTCTTC.

J is TRBJ2-1 and V is TRBV29-1; TRBD1 agrees at 7 bases. The germline V gene has CDR1 SQVTM and CDR2 ANQGSEA. The trim removed 1 base at V and 10 bases at J, leaving 10 bases unmatched. This CDR3 has 14 residues. The CDR3 loop is CSVEAETGLWEQFF. The DNA for the CDR3 is TGCAGCGTTGAAGCGGAGACAGGGTTATGGGAGCAGTTCTTC.

This clone appeared once. The CDR3 loop is CASSLERGQLGNSPLHF. The CDR3 DNA sequence: TGTGCCAGCAGCTTAGAAAGGGGTCAATTGGGAAATTCACCCCTCCACTTT. The chain is built from TRBV7-2 and TRBJ1-6, with D tentatively TRBD1 (5 bases). Germline V gene data show CDR1 as SGHTA and CDR2 as FQGNSA. The V and J ends lost 1 base and 7 bases respectively, with 17 bases between them. The CDR3 covers 17 residues.

The chain has TRBV6-6 and TRBJ1-1; D remains ambiguous. The CDR3 contains 14 residues. Germline CDR1 reads MNHNY; CDR2 reads SVGAGI (reference sequence). V was shortened by 0 bases and J by 3 bases, with 8 bases between the two germline ends. The CDR3 DNA reads as TGTGCCAGCAGTTACTCGACGGCGGACACTGAAGCTTTCTTT. This encodes CASSYSTADTEAFF.

This clone was counted only a few times. The CDR3 nucleotides are TGTGCCAGCAGTCAGCAACAGGGGGCAGGAGAGCAGTACTTC. It yields the protein CASSQQQGAGEQYF. The rearrangement joins TRBV27 to TRBJ2-7; 9 bases match TRBD1. The CDR3 is made up of 14 amino acids. CDR1 and CDR2 from the germline V gene are MNHEY and SMNVEV (reference sequence). V lost 5 bases and J lost 7; bases outside the gene matches: 9.

CDR3 DNA: TGCGCCAGCAGTGACTTGTGGTCCGCAGGGCAGTTCTTC. Translating it yields CASSDLWSAGQFF. The chain employs TRBV10-1 and TRBJ2-1; D gene unclear. The V end was cut by 3 bases, the J end by 12 bases, with 15 bases between. There are 13 residues in the CDR3. The germline V gene has CDR1 WNHNN and CDR2 SYGVQD (reference sequence).

The chain employs TRBV27 and TRBJ2-3; D perhaps matches TRBD2 (5 bases). This CDR3 spans 13 amino acids. Trimming took off 6 bases at V and 1 base at J, with 8 bases between the two ends. Germline V gene sequence: CDR1 MNHEY, CDR2 SMNVEV (reference sequence). The CDR3 reads CASSEGGTDTQYF. The CDR3, as DNA: TGTGCCAGCAGCGAGGGAGGCACAGATACGCAGTATTTT.

The J gene is TRBJ2-1, the V gene TRBV5-1; D is ambiguous. Germline-derived CDR1 and CDR2 are SGHRS and YFSETQ. This CDR3 has 13 residues. The V gene lost 2 bases and the J gene lost 6 bases, with 9 bases spanning the gap. The CDR3 region has the DNA TGCGCCAGCAGCTTCACCCCCGGCAATGAGCAGTTCTTC. Its translation is CASSFTPGNEQFF.

The chain recombines TRBV9 with TRBJ1-3; no definite D call. Looked up from germline, CDR1 is SGDLS and CDR2 is YYNGEE. V lost 0 bases to trimming and J lost 4 bases, with 8 bases between them. CDR3 size: 14 residues. The CDR3 region is CASSVEGGGNTIYF. The CDR3 bases are TGTGCCAGCAGCGTAGAAGGAGGGGGAAACACCATATATTTT.

V is TRBV15 and J is TRBJ2-3, with a tentative D call TRBD2 (6 bases). Germline assignment: CDR1 LNHNV and CDR2 YYDKDF (reference sequence). CDR3 length: 17 amino acids. V shed 8 bases and J shed 0 bases, with 21 bases lying between them. In DNA form, the CDR3 reads TGTGCCACCTTAGCCGCGGGGAGACCCTCTAGCACAGATACGCAGTATTTT. Protein sequence: CATLAAGRPSSTDTQYF.

This chain links TRBV7-9 with TRBJ2-7, with TRBD1 identical over 7 bases. V shed 5 bases, J shed 2 bases, and the junction held 6 bases outside the gene matches. CDR3 length equals 14 residues. Per the germline V gene, CDR1 is SEHNR and CDR2 is FQNEAQ (reference sequence). In DNA form, the CDR3 reads TGTGCCAGCAGCACCACAGGGGCGGCCTACGAGCAGTACTTC. It codes for CASSTTGAAYEQYF.

The rearrangement uses TRBV29-1 and TRBJ1-3; a weak D match, TRBD1 (6 bases). The CDR3 covers 11 residues. Trimming removed 7 bases from V and 6 bases from J, with 10 bases in between. The germline CDR1 and CDR2 sequences are SQVTM and ANQGSEA. Here the CDR3 DNA reads TGCAGCGGCAGGGGAAAAAACACCATATATTTT. The encoded protein is CSGRGKNTIYF.

This rearrangement joins TRBV2 to TRBJ1-3; D remains unclear. Between the trimmed V and J ends, which lost 3 bases and 0 bases, there was a span of 6 bases. Germline CDR1 and CDR2: SNHLY and FYNNEI. CDR3 length equals 14 residues. As DNA, the CDR3 is TGTGCCAGCAGTGATAACTTCTCTGGAAACACCATATATTTT. This translates into CASSDNFSGNTIYF.

This rearrangement joins TRBV4-1 to TRBJ2-5; D is undetermined. There are 14 residues in the CDR3. In germline, CDR1 is MGHRA, CDR2 YSYEKL. V lost 0 bases and J 7 bases, leaving 12 bases between the germline ends. The CDR3 region has the DNA TGCGCCAGCAGCCAAGATAGGCTAGTCGGGACCCAGTACTTC. It translates to CASSQDRLVGTQYF.

V and J are TRBV30 and TRBJ1-6; a weak D match, TRBD1 (6 bases). Deletions cut 3 bases from V and 0 bases from J, with 15 bases between. CDR1 GTSNPN and CDR2 SVGIG come from the germline V gene (reference sequence). The length of the CDR3 is 17 residues. CDR3 residues: CAWRLGATYSYNSPLHF. In nucleotides, the CDR3 is TGTGCCTGGAGGTTGGGGGCTACTTACTCCTATAATTCACCCCTCCACTTT.

The chain couples TRBV7-8 to TRBJ2-7; 9 bases map to TRBD1. The CDR3 spans 16 residues. V lost 5 bases, J lost 2 bases, and 10 bases stayed unmatched. Germline lookup yields CDR1 SGHVS and CDR2 FQNEAQ. CDR3: CASSTGGQGRPYEQYF. The CDR3 DNA sequence: TGTGCCAGCAGCACTGGGGGACAGGGACGCCCCTACGAGCAGTACTTC.

In this sample, this clone turned up a few times. The V and J genes are TRBV27 and TRBJ2-6; D is undetermined. The CDR3 length is 14 residues. The V end was cut by 4 bases, the J end by 1 base, with 5 bases between. The V gene's germline CDR1 is MNHEY and CDR2 SMNVEV (reference sequence). CDR3 protein: CASSYSSGANVLTF. CDR3 sequence (DNA): TGTGCCAGCAGTTATTCTTCTGGGGCCAACGTCCTGACTTTC.

The rearrangement links TRBV9 to TRBJ2-2; 8 bases fit TRBD2. CDR1 is SGDLS and CDR2 is YYNGEE in the germline V gene. Germline trimming cut 0 bases from V and 5 bases from J; bases unmatched to any gene: 6. This CDR3 region has 16 residues. Written as DNA, the CDR3 is TGTGCCAGCAGCGTAGGACCGGGGGGGCTGACCGGGGAGCTGTTTTTT. It encodes CASSVGPGGLTGELFF.

J is TRBJ1-1 and V is TRBV2, with D tentatively TRBD1 (6 bases). The germline CDR1 and CDR2 sequences are SNHLY and FYNNEI. V was cut by 6 bases and J by 0 bases, with 8 bases left in between. This CDR3 has 13 residues. This CDR3 reads CASSGDMNTEAFF. CDR3 nucleotides: TGTGCCAGCAGCGGGGACATGAACACTGAAGCTTTCTTT. The complete variable domain, with remaining parts taken from reference TRBV2 and TRBJ1-1, reads EPEVTQTPSHQVTQMGQEVILRCVPISNHLYFYWYRQILGQKVEFLVSFYNNEISEKSEIFDDQFSVERPDGSNFTLKIRSTKLEDSAMYFCASSGDMNTEAFFGQGTRLTVV.

The chain is built from TRBV10-2 and TRBJ2-5, with D perhaps TRBD2 (5 bases). CDR3 size: 14 residues. Per the germline V gene, CDR1 is WSHSY and CDR2 is SAAADI. Trimming pared 4 bases from V and 1 base from J, leaving 10 bases between. CDR3 nucleotide sequence: TGCGCCAGCAGTGTTTTGCGGGTCCAAGAGACCCAGTACTTC. Encoded protein: CASSVLRVQETQYF.

This clone was counted between two and nine times. This chain uses TRBV7-9 with TRBJ1-5, with D hard to call. Trimming stripped 4 bases from V and 1 base from J, with 11 bases between. The V gene's germline CDR1 is SEHNR and CDR2 FQNEAQ (reference sequence). CDR3 length: 15 residues. The CDR3 coding sequence is TGTGCCAGCAGCTCTGGCACGGGAAGCAATCAGCCCCAGCATTTT. It codes for CASSSGTGSNQPQHF.

This rearrangement joins TRBV7-9 to TRBJ1-1; D uncertain. Germline V gives CDR1 SEHNR, CDR2 FQNEAQ (reference sequence). V lost 3 bases to trimming and J lost 1 base, with 6 bases between them. This CDR3 has 13 amino acids. The CDR3 spells CASSFSGNTEAFF. CDR3 nucleotides: TGTGCCAGCAGCTTTTCCGGGAACACTGAAGCTTTCTTT.

This chain connects TRBV7-9 to TRBJ1-5; D is ambiguous. The length of the CDR3 is 12 residues. Between the trimmed V and J ends, which lost 2 bases and 7 bases, there was a span of 6 bases. Germline CDR1 is SEHNR and CDR2 is FQNEAQ (reference sequence). The CDR3 bases are TGTGCCAGCAGCTTAAATCAACAGCCCCAGCATTTT. Protein sequence: CASSLNQQPQHF.

The rearrangement links TRBV15 to TRBJ2-7; the match to TRBD2 covers 13 bases. Germline assignment: CDR1 LNHNV and CDR2 YYDKDF (reference sequence). J was trimmed by 2 bases and V by 3 bases; bases with no gene match: 4. The CDR3 has 16 amino acids. The CDR3, as DNA: TGTGCCACCAGCAGGACTAGCGGGGGGTTAACCTACGAGCAGTACTTC. As protein: CATSRTSGGLTYEQYF. Combining the CDR3 with reference TRBV15 and TRBJ2-7 gives the whole variable domain DAMVIQNPRYQVTQFGKPVTLSCSQTLNHNVMYWYQQKSSQAPKLLFHYYDKDFNNEADTPDNFQSRRPNTSFCFLDIRSPGLGDTAMYLCATSRTSGGLTYEQYFGPGTRLTVT.

The chain uses TRBV19 and TRBJ2-1, with D hard to call. Trimming stripped 3 bases from V and 5 bases from J, with 5 bases between. Germline lookup yields CDR1 LNHDA and CDR2 SQIVND (reference sequence). The CDR3 sequence is 12 residues long. CDR3 in DNA: TGTGCCAGTAGTATCTCTAACAATGAGCAGTTCTTC. Its protein is CASSISNNEQFF.

CDR3: CASSVVQGAAGELFF. The CDR3 nucleotides are TGTGCCAGCAGCGTAGTACAGGGGGCGGCCGGGGAGCTGTTTTTT. The V and J genes are TRBV9 and TRBJ2-2; 9 bases agree with TRBD1. Germline trimming cut 0 bases from V and 6 bases from J; bases unmatched to any gene: 3. The CDR3 contains 15 residues. Germline V gives CDR1 SGDLS, CDR2 YYNGEE. The whole variable domain, remainder taken from reference TRBV9 and TRBJ2-2, is DSGVTQTPKHLITATGQRVTLRCSPRSGDLSVYWYQQSLDQGLQFLIQYYNGEERAKGNILERFSAQQFPDLHSELNLSSLELGDSALYFCASSVVQGAAGELFFGEGSRLTVL.

This clone was seen just once. This sequence joins TRBV7-3 and TRBJ1-1; TRBD1 is a possible D gene (5 bases). The V gene's germline CDR1 is SGHTA and CDR2 FQGTGA. Trimming shortened V by 2 bases and J by 1 base, and 17 bases separated the two germline ends. This CDR3 is built from 17 residues. The CDR3 is CASSLGWSGRENTEAFF. In DNA, the CDR3 is TGTGCCAGCAGCTTAGGGTGGTCGGGCAGGGAGAACACTGAAGCTTTCTTT.

CDR3 bases: TGTGCCAGCAGCCCAGACAGGGGAAATGAAAAACTGTTTTTT. It specifies CASSPDRGNEKLFF. V and J are TRBV5-4 and TRBJ1-4, with 8 bases lining up with TRBD1. Germline lookup yields CDR1 SGHNT and CDR2 YYREEE (reference sequence). Trimming took 4 bases from V and 5 from J; bases not matched to a gene: 4. The CDR3 totals 14 residues.

The chain links TRBV7-8 to TRBJ1-5; 7 bases are a match to TRBD1. The germline V gene has CDR1 SGHVS and CDR2 FQNEAQ. With V trimmed by 5 bases and J by 4 bases, 11 bases remained unmatched. The CDR3 extends over 16 amino acids. The CDR3 nucleotides are TGTGCCAGCAGCGGGCAGACAGGGTCGGGAAATCAGCCCCAGCATTTT. Amino acid sequence: CASSGQTGSGNQPQHF.

This chain links TRBV28 with TRBJ2-6; D gene ambiguous. Germline CDR1 MDHEN, CDR2 SYDVKM. Deletions cut 3 bases from V and 0 bases from J, with 9 bases between. The CDR3 has 16 residues. In DNA, the CDR3 is TGTGCCAGCAGTTTCTCTCCAGACTCTGGGGCCAACGTCCTGACTTTC. Amino acid sequence: CASSFSPDSGANVLTF.

This clone was seen once. The rearrangement links TRBV4-1 to TRBJ2-7; 12 positions match TRBD2. Per germline, CDR1 MGHRA and CDR2 YSYEKL. V gave up 3 bases and J gave up 4 bases; unmatched junction bases: 13. The CDR3 length is 18 residues. CDR3: CASSQRGLAGGPYYEQYF. In nucleotides, the CDR3 is TGCGCCAGCAGCCAGAGGGGGCTAGCGGGAGGGCCCTATTACGAGCAGTACTTC.